This is a list of T cell receptor beta chains from one sample in a study of blood T cell repertoires in COVID-19. The assay was immunoSEQ multiplex PCR, and TCRdb's table has in-frame clones only and misses some. The sample yields hundreds of thousands of clones, around 84% seen once. Sequencing used peripheral blood. The receptor source for this set is a man in his fifties with COVID-19, enrolled during active disease. The CDR3 runs from the conserved cysteine through the conserved F or W. The order of the fields is V gene, D gene, clone size, J gene, CDR3 protein, CDR3 DNA. D genes are given only for firm matches. Expanded clones get a size class; other rows say once, few or many, or leave the size out.

V gene: TRBV3-1/TRBV3-2; D gene: TRBD1; clone size: few; J gene: TRBJ1-4; CDR3 protein: CASSARGLTNEKLFF; CDR3 DNA: TGTGCCAGCAGCGCCAGGGGGTTAACTAATGAAAAACTGTTTTTT
V gene: TRBV29-1; D gene: -; clone size: once; J gene: TRBJ2-5; CDR3 protein: CSVEIGAGETQYF; CDR3 DNA: TGCAGCGTTGAAATTGGGGCCGGGGAGACCCAGTACTTC
V gene: TRBV3-1/TRBV3-2; D gene: TRBD1; clone size: -; J gene: TRBJ1-1; CDR3 protein: CASSQGQWNTEAFF; CDR3 DNA: TGTGCCAGCAGCCAGGGACAGTGGAACACTGAAGCTTTCTTT
V gene: TRBV20-1; D gene: TRBD2; clone size: -; J gene: TRBJ2-1; CDR3 protein: CSASGQDQVGLAGINEQFF; CDR3 DNA: TGCAGTGCTAGTGGACAGGACCAAGTGGGGCTAGCGGGGATCAATGAGCAGTTCTTC
V gene: TRBV7-3; D gene: -; clone size: -; J gene: TRBJ2-2; CDR3 protein: CASSPYTGELFF; CDR3 DNA: TGTGCCAGCAGCCCTTATACCGGGGAGCTGTTTTTT
V gene: TRBV5-1; D gene: TRBD1; clone size: -; J gene: TRBJ1-2; CDR3 protein: CASSLAEGAGGYTF; CDR3 DNA: TGCGCCAGCAGCTTGGCCGAGGGGGCGGGAGGCTACACCTTC
V gene: TRBV6-5; D gene: TRBD1; clone size: few; J gene: TRBJ1-5; CDR3 protein: CASSPGTANQPQHF; CDR3 DNA: TGTGCCAGCAGTCCGGGGACAGCCAATCAGCCCCAGCATTTT
V gene: TRBV5-4; D gene: -; clone size: -; J gene: TRBJ1-4; CDR3 protein: CASSANYREGNEKLFF; CDR3 DNA: TGTGCCAGCAGCGCCAACTACAGGGAGGGTAATGAAAAACTGTTTTTT
V gene: TRBV4-2; D gene: -; clone size: -; J gene: TRBJ2-5; CDR3 protein: CASSQASKRGETQYF; CDR3 DNA: TGTGCCAGCAGCCAAGCGTCGAAGAGGGGGGAGACCCAGTACTTC
V gene: TRBV4-3; D gene: -; clone size: -; J gene: TRBJ1-3; CDR3 protein: CASSQDLIGGGNTIYF; CDR3 DNA: TGCGCCAGCAGCCAAGATTTGATAGGGGGTGGAAACACCATATATTTT
V gene: TRBV27; D gene: TRBD1; clone size: -; J gene: TRBJ1-4; CDR3 protein: CASSLVGQGLEKLFF; CDR3 DNA: TGTGCCAGCAGTTTAGTGGGACAGGGGTTGGAAAAACTGTTTTTT
V gene: TRBV5-1; D gene: -; clone size: -; J gene: TRBJ1-6; CDR3 protein: CASSPGGANSPLHF; CDR3 DNA: TGCGCCAGCAGCCCGGGAGGTGCGAATTCACCCCTCCACTTT
V gene: TRBV6-5; D gene: -; clone size: -; J gene: TRBJ2-7; CDR3 protein: CASSRQSSYEQYF; CDR3 DNA: TGTGCCAGCAGTCGACAGAGCTCCTACGAGCAGTACTTC
V gene: TRBV7-3; D gene: -; clone size: -; J gene: TRBJ2-2; CDR3 protein: CASKRAGNTGELFF; CDR3 DNA: TGTGCCAGTAAGCGGGCGGGGAACACCGGGGAGCTGTTTTTT
V gene: TRBV18; D gene: TRBD2; clone size: few; J gene: TRBJ2-7; CDR3 protein: CASSRTSSGEYEQYF; CDR3 DNA: TGTGCCAGCTCACGGACGTCTAGCGGGGAGTACGAGCAGTACTTC
V gene: TRBV5-1; D gene: -; clone size: -; J gene: TRBJ1-1; CDR3 protein: CASSFQTLNTEAFF; CDR3 DNA: TGCGCCAGCAGCTTCCAGACTCTGAACACTGAAGCTTTCTTT
V gene: TRBV6-1; D gene: -; clone size: -; J gene: TRBJ2-4; CDR3 protein: CASSEGGAKNIQYF; CDR3 DNA: TGTGCCAGCAGTGAGGGGGGAGCCAAAAACATTCAGTACTTC
V gene: TRBV30; D gene: -; clone size: -; J gene: TRBJ1-6; CDR3 protein: CAWSVGSSYNSPLHF; CDR3 DNA: TGTGCCTGGAGTGTGGGGAGCTCCTATAATTCACCCCTCCACTTT
V gene: TRBV19; D gene: TRBD1; clone size: -; J gene: TRBJ1-2; CDR3 protein: CASSRPDRGSGYTF; CDR3 DNA: TGTGCCAGTAGTCGGCCCGACAGGGGGTCTGGCTACACCTTC
V gene: TRBV28; D gene: -; clone size: -; J gene: TRBJ2-7; CDR3 protein: CASSLVGRISSYEQYF; CDR3 DNA: TGTGCCAGCAGTTTGGTAGGGAGGATAAGCTCCTACGAGCAGTACTTC
V gene: TRBV29-1; D gene: TRBD1; clone size: many; J gene: TRBJ2-7; CDR3 protein: CSVADREPYEQYF; CDR3 DNA: TGCAGCGTCGCAGACAGGGAGCCCTACGAGCAGTACTTC
V gene: TRBV6-5; D gene: TRBD1; clone size: -; J gene: TRBJ2-2; CDR3 protein: CASRQGANTGELFF; CDR3 DNA: TGTGCCAGCCGACAGGGGGCTAACACCGGGGAGCTGTTTTTT
V gene: TRBV19; D gene: -; clone size: -; J gene: TRBJ2-3; CDR3 protein: CASSTPGGTDTQYF; CDR3 DNA: TGTGCCAGTAGTACGCCCGGGGGCACAGATACGCAGTATTTT
V gene: TRBV19; D gene: -; clone size: -; J gene: TRBJ2-4; CDR3 protein: CASSKGGERIQYF; CDR3 DNA: TGTGCCAGTAGTAAAGGAGGGGAGAGAATTCAGTACTTC
V gene: TRBV5-1; D gene: -; clone size: -; J gene: TRBJ2-1; CDR3 protein: CASSSISGAYNEQFF; CDR3 DNA: TGCGCCAGCAGCTCGATTAGCGGAGCCTACAATGAGCAGTTCTTC
V gene: TRBV19; D gene: TRBD1; clone size: -; J gene: TRBJ2-1; CDR3 protein: CASSRSRGRVHNEQFF; CDR3 DNA: TGTGCCAGTAGCAGATCCAGGGGGCGAGTCCACAATGAGCAGTTCTTC
V gene: TRBV18; D gene: TRBD1; clone size: -; J gene: TRBJ1-2; CDR3 protein: CASSRTGQGRDYTF; CDR3 DNA: TGTGCCAGCTCACGAACGGGACAGGGTCGGGACTACACCTTC
V gene: TRBV19; D gene: TRBD1; clone size: once; J gene: TRBJ1-5; CDR3 protein: CASSPDRGLNQPQHF; CDR3 DNA: TGTGCCAGTAGTCCTGACAGGGGACTCAATCAGCCCCAGCATTTT
V gene: TRBV18; D gene: -; clone size: -; J gene: TRBJ1-1; CDR3 protein: CASSRTDLNTEAFF; CDR3 DNA: TGTGCCAGCTCAAGGACAGACTTGAACACTGAAGCTTTCTTT
V gene: TRBV5-1; D gene: -; clone size: -; J gene: TRBJ2-3; CDR3 protein: CASLGGQHTDTQYF; CDR3 DNA: TGCGCCTCCCTGGGGGGGCAACACACAGATACGCAGTATTTT
V gene: TRBV3-1/TRBV3-2; D gene: -; clone size: once; J gene: TRBJ2-5; CDR3 protein: CASSQEQTLLGTQYF; CDR3 DNA: TGTGCCAGCAGCCAAGAACAGACCCTTTTGGGGACCCAGTACTTC
V gene: TRBV18; D gene: -; clone size: once; J gene: TRBJ1-6; CDR3 protein: CASSPPPGFNSPLHF; CDR3 DNA: TGTGCCAGCTCACCACCGCCGGGGTTCAATTCACCCCTCCACTTT
V gene: TRBV5-1; D gene: -; clone size: -; J gene: TRBJ2-7; CDR3 protein: CASNENRERGEQYF; CDR3 DNA: TGCGCCAGCAATGAGAACAGGGAAAGAGGGGAGCAGTACTTC
V gene: TRBV7-2; D gene: TRBD2; clone size: -; J gene: TRBJ2-7; CDR3 protein: CASSLEEGLAGAYEQYF; CDR3 DNA: TGTGCCAGCAGCTTAGAGGAAGGACTAGCGGGGGCCTACGAGCAGTACTTC
V gene: TRBV5-8; D gene: TRBD1; clone size: -; J gene: TRBJ1-6; CDR3 protein: CASSLSQGDSPLHF; CDR3 DNA: TGTGCCAGCAGCTTATCACAGGGGGATTCACCCCTCCACTTT
V gene: TRBV7-2; D gene: TRBD1; clone size: -; J gene: TRBJ2-3; CDR3 protein: CASRRDRGRLDTQYF; CDR3 DNA: TGTGCCAGCAGACGCGACAGGGGAAGGTTAGATACGCAGTATTTT
V gene: TRBV9; D gene: TRBD1; clone size: -; J gene: TRBJ1-2; CDR3 protein: CASSPGQANYGYTF; CDR3 DNA: TGTGCCAGCAGTCCTGGACAGGCGAATTATGGCTACACCTTC
V gene: TRBV2; D gene: -; clone size: -; J gene: TRBJ1-5; CDR3 protein: CASSVQSSNQPQHF; CDR3 DNA: TGTGCCAGCAGTGTCCAGTCTAGCAATCAGCCCCAGCATTTT
V gene: TRBV29-1; D gene: -; clone size: -; J gene: TRBJ2-5; CDR3 protein: CSVDIGGRQETQYF; CDR3 DNA: TGCAGCGTGGACATCGGGGGTCGCCAAGAGACCCAGTACTTC
V gene: TRBV5-4; D gene: TRBD1; clone size: -; J gene: TRBJ2-3; CDR3 protein: CASRTTGGNTQYF; CDR3 DNA: TGTGCCAGCAGGACGACAGGGGGCAATACGCAGTATTTT
V gene: TRBV2; D gene: TRBD1; clone size: -; J gene: TRBJ1-5; CDR3 protein: CASSGQGVGNQPQHF; CDR3 DNA: TGTGCCAGCAGTGGACAGGGGGTCGGTAATCAGCCCCAGCATTTT
V gene: TRBV7-2; D gene: -; clone size: -; J gene: TRBJ2-7; CDR3 protein: CASSLGSGRGEQYF; CDR3 DNA: TGTGCCAGCAGCTTGGGCTCAGGGCGAGGCGAGCAGTACTTC
V gene: TRBV2; D gene: TRBD2; clone size: -; J gene: TRBJ2-1; CDR3 protein: CASSELAGGYNEQFF; CDR3 DNA: TGTGCCAGCAGTGAGCTAGCGGGGGGCTACAATGAGCAGTTCTTC
V gene: TRBV29-1; D gene: TRBD1; clone size: few; J gene: TRBJ2-4; CDR3 protein: CSAEQGAGNIQYF; CDR3 DNA: TGCAGCGCCGAACAGGGGGCTGGAAACATTCAGTACTTC
V gene: TRBV9; D gene: TRBD1; clone size: -; J gene: TRBJ1-2; CDR3 protein: CASSGGGGQGIEDF; CDR3 DNA: TGTGCCAGCAGCGGCGGCGGGGGACAGGGGATTGAAGACTTC
V gene: TRBV19; D gene: TRBD1; clone size: -; J gene: TRBJ2-7; CDR3 protein: CASSIGTGGPYEQYF; CDR3 DNA: TGTGCCAGTAGTATAGGGACAGGGGGTCCCTACGAGCAGTACTTC
V gene: TRBV27; D gene: TRBD2; clone size: -; J gene: TRBJ2-1; CDR3 protein: CASSLISGSSRFHNEQFF; CDR3 DNA: TGTGCCAGCAGTTTAATTAGCGGGAGTTCACGGTTCCACAATGAGCAGTTCTTC
V gene: TRBV10-3; D gene: -; clone size: -; J gene: TRBJ2-5; CDR3 protein: CAISGRGVAETQYF; CDR3 DNA: TGTGCCATCTCTGGGAGGGGGGTTGCGGAGACCCAGTACTTC
V gene: TRBV5-4; D gene: -; clone size: -; J gene: TRBJ2-1; CDR3 protein: CASSAGQSSYNEQFF; CDR3 DNA: TGTGCCAGCAGCGCGGGACAGAGCTCCTACAATGAGCAGTTCTTC
V gene: TRBV5-1; D gene: -; clone size: -; J gene: TRBJ2-1; CDR3 protein: CASSLRDSYNEQFF; CDR3 DNA: TGCGCCAGCAGCTTACGGGACTCCTACAATGAGCAGTTCTTC
V gene: TRBV11-3; D gene: -; clone size: -; J gene: TRBJ2-2; CDR3 protein: CASSLETGLAQNTGELFF; CDR3 DNA: TGTGCCAGCAGCTTAGAGACTGGACTGGCACAGAACACCGGGGAGCTGTTTTTT
V gene: TRBV2; D gene: -; clone size: -; J gene: TRBJ2-7; CDR3 protein: CASSDPMAGTYEQYF; CDR3 DNA: TGTGCCAGCAGCGATCCGATGGCAGGAACCTACGAGCAGTACTTC
V gene: TRBV19; D gene: TRBD1; clone size: -; J gene: TRBJ1-2; CDR3 protein: CASSIKAQGDYGYTF; CDR3 DNA: TGTGCCAGTAGTATAAAGGCACAGGGGGACTATGGCTACACCTTC
V gene: TRBV5-6; D gene: -; clone size: -; J gene: TRBJ2-3; CDR3 protein: CASSLVYRDTQYF; CDR3 DNA: TGTGCCAGCAGCTTGGTATATCGAGATACGCAGTATTTT
V gene: TRBV6-5; D gene: -; clone size: -; J gene: TRBJ1-2; CDR3 protein: CASSYSWGDYGYTF; CDR3 DNA: TGTGCCAGCAGTTACTCATGGGGCGACTATGGCTACACCTTC